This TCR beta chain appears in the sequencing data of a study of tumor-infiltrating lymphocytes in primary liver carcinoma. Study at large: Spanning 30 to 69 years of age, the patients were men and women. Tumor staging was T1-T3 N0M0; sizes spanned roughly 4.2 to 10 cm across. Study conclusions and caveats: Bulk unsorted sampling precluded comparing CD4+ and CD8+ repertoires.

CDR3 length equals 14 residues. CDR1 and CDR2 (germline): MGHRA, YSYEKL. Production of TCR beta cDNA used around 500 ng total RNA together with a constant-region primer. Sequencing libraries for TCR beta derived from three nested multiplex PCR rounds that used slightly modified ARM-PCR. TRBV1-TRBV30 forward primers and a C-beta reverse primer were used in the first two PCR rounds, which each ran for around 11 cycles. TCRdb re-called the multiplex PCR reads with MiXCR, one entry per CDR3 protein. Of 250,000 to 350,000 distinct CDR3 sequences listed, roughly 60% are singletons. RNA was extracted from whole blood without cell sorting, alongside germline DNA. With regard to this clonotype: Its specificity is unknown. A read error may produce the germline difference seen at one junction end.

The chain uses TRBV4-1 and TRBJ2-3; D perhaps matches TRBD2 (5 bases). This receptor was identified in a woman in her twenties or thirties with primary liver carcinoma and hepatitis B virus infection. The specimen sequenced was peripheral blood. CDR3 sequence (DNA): TGCGCCAGCAGCCCAGCGGATAGCACAGATATGCAGTATTTT. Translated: CASSPADSTDMQYF.